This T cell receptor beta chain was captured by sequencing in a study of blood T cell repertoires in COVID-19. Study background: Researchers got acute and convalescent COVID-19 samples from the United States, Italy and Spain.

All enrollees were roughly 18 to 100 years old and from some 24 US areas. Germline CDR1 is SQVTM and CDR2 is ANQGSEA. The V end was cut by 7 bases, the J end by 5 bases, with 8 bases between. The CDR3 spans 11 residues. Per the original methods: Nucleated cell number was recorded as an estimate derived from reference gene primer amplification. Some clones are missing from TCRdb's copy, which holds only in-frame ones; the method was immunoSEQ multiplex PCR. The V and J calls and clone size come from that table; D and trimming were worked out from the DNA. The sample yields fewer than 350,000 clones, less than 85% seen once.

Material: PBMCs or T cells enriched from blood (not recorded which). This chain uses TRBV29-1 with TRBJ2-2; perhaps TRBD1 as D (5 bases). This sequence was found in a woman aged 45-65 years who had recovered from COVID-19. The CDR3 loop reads CSAQGTGELFF. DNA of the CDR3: TGCAGCGCCCAGGGTACCGGGGAGCTGTTTTTT.